Listed below are T cell receptor beta chains from one sample, sequenced in a study of blood T cell repertoires in COVID-19. The assay was immunoSEQ multiplex PCR, and TCRdb's table has in-frame clones only and misses some. The sample has about 180,000 clones; 86% are singletons. The sequencing sample was made of peripheral blood. These receptors were obtained from a woman aged 25 to 39 with active or convalescent COVID-19. Each CDR3 is given with its conserved first and last residue. Fields, in order: clone size, V gene, D gene, J gene, CDR3 protein, CDR3 DNA. The D gene is left open where the match is weak. Only part of the rows carry a size: once, few, many, or a class if the clone is expanded.

size: once; V: TRBV28; D: -; J: TRBJ1-1; CDR3: CASSLSGPLDGAFF; DNA: TGTGCCAGCAGTTTGTCAGGGCCCCTCGACGGAGCTTTCTTT
size: -; V: TRBV7-9; D: TRBD1; J: TRBJ1-1; CDR3: CASSSRTGNTEAFF; DNA: TGTGCCAGCAGCTCCCGGACAGGGAACACTGAAGCTTTCTTT
size: -; V: TRBV9; D: TRBD2; J: TRBJ2-3; CDR3: CASSNRASGGALPGPDTQYF; DNA: TGTGCCAGCAGCAACCGGGCTAGCGGGGGGGCCCTTCCGGGGCCAGATACGCAGTATTTT
size: once; V: TRBV5-6; D: -; J: TRBJ2-7; CDR3: CASSKPGTPEQYF; DNA: TGTGCCAGCAGCAAGCCCGGGACTCCGGAGCAGTACTTC
size: -; V: TRBV24-1; D: -; J: TRBJ1-2; CDR3: CATSEAGFYGYTF; DNA: TGTGCCACCAGTGAGGCAGGCTTCTATGGCTACACCTTC
size: -; V: TRBV18; D: TRBD1; J: TRBJ2-5; CDR3: CASSPQDRGWETQYF; DNA: TGTGCCAGCTCACCACAGGACAGGGGTTGGGAGACCCAGTACTTC
size: -; V: TRBV10-2; D: -; J: TRBJ1-1; CDR3: CASRVQGLDGTEAFF; DNA: TGCGCCAGCAGGGTACAGGGCCTCGATGGAACTGAAGCTTTCTTT
size: -; V: TRBV7-6; D: TRBD1; J: TRBJ1-1; CDR3: CASSPPRGRSEAFF; DNA: TGTGCCAGCAGCCCGCCCAGGGGGCGATCTGAAGCTTTCTTT
size: few; V: TRBV2; D: -; J: TRBJ1-5; CDR3: CASRSEGGAQHF; DNA: TGTGCCAGCAGATCGGAGGGGGGGGCCCAGCATTTT
size: -; V: TRBV6-2/TRBV6-3; D: TRBD2; J: TRBJ2-3; CDR3: CASSSTSGRVTDTQYF; DNA: TGTGCCAGCAGTTCAACTAGCGGGAGGGTCACAGATACGCAGTATTTT
size: -; V: TRBV9; D: TRBD2; J: TRBJ2-7; CDR3: CASSTSGGSYEQYF; DNA: TGTGCCAGCAGCACTAGCGGGGGCTCCTACGAGCAGTACTTC
size: -; V: TRBV11-2; D: -; J: TRBJ1-4; CDR3: CASSLVGRTNEKLFF; DNA: TGTGCCAGCAGCTTGGTTGGGAGAACTAATGAAAAACTGTTTTTT
size: -; V: TRBV7-9; D: -; J: TRBJ1-1; CDR3: CASSPQGWDTEAFF; DNA: TGTGCCAGCAGCCCGCAGGGTTGGGACACTGAAGCTTTCTTT
size: once; V: TRBV6-6; D: TRBD2; J: TRBJ2-7; CDR3: CASSITGTREQYF; DNA: TGTGCCAGCAGCATAACAGGGACTAGGGAGCAGTACTTC
size: -; V: TRBV15; D: TRBD1; J: TRBJ1-2; CDR3: CATSTYGQGHNYGYTF; DNA: TGTGCCACCAGCACCTATGGACAGGGGCATAACTATGGCTACACCTTC
size: -; V: TRBV11-3; D: TRBD1; J: TRBJ2-1; CDR3: CASSLYGRGKGEQFF; DNA: TGTGCCAGCAGCTTGTACGGCAGGGGGAAAGGTGAGCAGTTCTTC
size: -; V: TRBV6-8; D: TRBD1; J: TRBJ1-2; CDR3: CASTGQGMNYGYTF; DNA: TGTGCCAGCACCGGACAGGGGATGAACTATGGCTACACCTTC